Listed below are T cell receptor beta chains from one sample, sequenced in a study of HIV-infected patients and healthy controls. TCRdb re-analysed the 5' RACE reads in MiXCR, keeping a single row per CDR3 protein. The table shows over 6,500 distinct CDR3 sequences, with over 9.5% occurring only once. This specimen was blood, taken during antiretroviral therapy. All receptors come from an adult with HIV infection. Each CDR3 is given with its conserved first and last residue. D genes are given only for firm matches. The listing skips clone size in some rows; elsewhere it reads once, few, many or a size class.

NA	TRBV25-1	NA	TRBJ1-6	TGTGCCAGCAGCTACAGGAGCTCCTATAATTCACCCCTCCACTTT	CASSYRSSYNSPLHF
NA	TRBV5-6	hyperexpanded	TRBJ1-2	TGTGCCAGCAGCGTAGGAGGGATTGACGCTAACTATGGCTACACCTTC	CASSVGGIDANYGYTF
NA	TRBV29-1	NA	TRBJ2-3	TGCAGCGTTGGTAGGGTAGATACGCAGTATTTT	CSVGRVDTQYF
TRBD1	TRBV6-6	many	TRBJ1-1	TGTGCCAGCGTGGGACAGGGCAAAACTGAAGCTTTCTTT	CASVGQGKTEAFF
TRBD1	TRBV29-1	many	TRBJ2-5	TGCAGCGTTAAACCCGGGACAGGGAAGCAGACCCAGTACTTC	CSVKPGTGKQTQYF
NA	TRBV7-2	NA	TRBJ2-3	TGTGCCAGCAGCTCCGCTTTAGTTGGAGATACGCAGTATTTT	CASSSALVGDTQYF
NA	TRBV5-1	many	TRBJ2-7	TGCGCCAGCAGCTTTGGCGGACTTCCGTACTTC	CASSFGGLPYF
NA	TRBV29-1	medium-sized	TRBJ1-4	TGCAGCGGAATGAATCAGGGTGGTGAAAAACTGTTTTTT	CSGMNQGGEKLFF
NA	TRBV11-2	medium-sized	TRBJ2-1	TGTGCCAGCAGCTCCGGACACGACTACAATGAGCAGTTCTTC	CASSSGHDYNEQFF
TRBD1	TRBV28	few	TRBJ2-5	TGTGCCAGCAGTCGACAGGGGACCGAGACCCAGTACTTC	CASSRQGTETQYF
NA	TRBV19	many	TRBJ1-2	TGTGCCAGTACGGACCGAGGCAGCATTTTCTATGGCTACACCTTC	CASTDRGSIFYGYTF
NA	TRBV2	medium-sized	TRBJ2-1	TGTGCCAGCAGTGCCGCGGCCACTTGGGTATTCTTC	CASSAAATWVFF
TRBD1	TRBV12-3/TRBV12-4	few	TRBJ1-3	TGTGCCAGCAGCCGACAGGGAAGGGTTCTTTCCGGGGACACCATATATTTT	CASSRQGRVLSGDTIYF
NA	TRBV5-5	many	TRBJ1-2	TGTGCCAGCAGCTTGGCGGTAGGCCTCTATGGCTACACCTTC	CASSLAVGLYGYTF
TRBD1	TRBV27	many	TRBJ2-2	TGTGCCAGCAGTACTCGACAGGGGGGGGGGACGACGAACACCGGGGAGCTGTTTTTT	CASSTRQGGGTTNTGELFF
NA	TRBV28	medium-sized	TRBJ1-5	TGTGCCAGCAGTTTATTTGGGCAGTTAAATCAGCCCCAGCATTTT	CASSLFGQLNQPQHF
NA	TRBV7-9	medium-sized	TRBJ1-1	TGTGCCAGCAGCTTTCCTGCAGGGGCAAGGAACACTGAAGCTTTCTTT	CASSFPAGARNTEAFF
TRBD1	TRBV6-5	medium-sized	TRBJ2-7	TGTGCCAGCAGTTACTCGACAGGGCCGCCCTACGAGCAGTACTTC	CASSYSTGPPYEQYF
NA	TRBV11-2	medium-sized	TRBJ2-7	TGTGCCAGCAGCTCCCTTAAGAGCTCCTACGAGCAGTACTTC	CASSSLKSSYEQYF
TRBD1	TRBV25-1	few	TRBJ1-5	TGTGCCAGCAGGGGACAGTCCAATCAGCCCCAGCATTTT	CASRGQSNQPQHF
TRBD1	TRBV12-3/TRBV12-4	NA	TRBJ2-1	TGTGCCTCCAGGAAGGGGGCTGAGCAGTTCTTC	CASRKGAEQFF
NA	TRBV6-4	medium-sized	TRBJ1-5	TGTGCCAGTTTTTTGTTCCGAAGGAGCAATCAGCCCCAGCATTTT	CASFLFRRSNQPQHF
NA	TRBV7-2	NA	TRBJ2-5	TGTGCCAGCAGCCCACCGACATTGGCCCAGTACTTC	CASSPPTLAQYF
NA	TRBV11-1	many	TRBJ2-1	TGTGCCAGCAGTTCATGGGGGGTCGACAATGAGCAGTTCTTC	CASSSWGVDNEQFF
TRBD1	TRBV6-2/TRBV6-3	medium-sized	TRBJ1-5	TGTGCCAGCCGTAACACCTACAGGGGTCGCGATACGGATCAGCCCCAGCATTTT	CASRNTYRGRDTDQPQHF
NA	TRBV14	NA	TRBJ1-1	TGTGCCAGCAACAAAGCGGGAATGATGAGAGCTTTCTTT	CASNKAGMMRAFF
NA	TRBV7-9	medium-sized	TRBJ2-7	TGTGCCAGCAGCTCCGCGGACGGGGGAAAGCCCTACGAGCAGTACTTC	CASSSADGGKPYEQYF
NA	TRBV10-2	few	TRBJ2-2	TGCGCCACCGAATCGACAGGTCTAGTCACCGGGGAGCTGTTTTTT	CATESTGLVTGELFF
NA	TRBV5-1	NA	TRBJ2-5	TGCGCCAGCAGCACGGGACACAAGTACCAAGAGACCCAGTACTTC	CASSTGHKYQETQYF
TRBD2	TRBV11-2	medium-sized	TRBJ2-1	TGTGCCAGCAGCGGGGCTAGCGGGGGGAATGAGCAGTTCTTC	CASSGASGGNEQFF
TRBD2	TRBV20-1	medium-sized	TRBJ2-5	TGCAGTGCTAGAGAAGGGACTAGCGGACCACAAGAGACCCAGTACTTC	CSAREGTSGPQETQYF